Below, 17 T cell receptor beta chains from the same sample are listed, as sequenced in a study of blood T cells in healthy people across ages. A second PCR, run for about 7 to 12 cycles, used a sample-barcoded 5' primer plus a J-beta primer mix. Via MiXCR, TCRdb re-called the 5' RACE reads, giving one row per CDR3 protein. The table lists around 800,000 distinct CDR3 sequences, approximately 65% of them singletons. Material for sequencing was blood. These receptors all come from a man aged 25 to 40 in good health.

For this clonotype: A read error may explain this, as a much larger clone is one base away. This sequence joins TRBV7-9 and TRBJ2-7, with TRBD2 matching 9 bases. Germline CDR1 and CDR2: SEHNR and FQNEAQ (reference sequence). This CDR3 spans 14 amino acids. CDR3 sequence reads: CVSSLTSGSYEQYF. The CDR3 bases are TGTGTCAGCAGCTTGACTAGCGGATCCTACGAGCAGTACTTC.

This clonotype was observed a handful of times. The rearrangement joins TRBV20-1 to TRBJ2-5, with TRBD1 matching 8 bases. The end of the DNA is better explained by TRBJ2-7, so the J call may be wrong. The germline V gene has CDR1 DFQATT and CDR2 SNEGSKA (reference sequence). The CDR3 totals 13 residues. The CDR3 region is CSARDNRGYEQYF. The CDR3 coding sequence is TGCAGTGCTAGAGACAACAGGGGGTACGAGCAGTACTTC.

The genes are TRBV2 and TRBJ2-1; a weak D match, TRBD2 (5 bases). V lost 1 base, J lost 4 bases, and 11 bases lay in between. The CDR3 loop spans 15 amino acids. Germline CDR1 reads SNHLY; CDR2 reads FYNNEI. CDR3 bases: TGTGCCAGCAGTGAAGGCAGAACGGGGTACAATGAGCAGTTCTTC. This codes for CASSEGRTGYNEQFF.

V usage is TRBV4-3 and J usage is TRBJ2-2; 9 bases fit TRBD1. With 1 base clipped from V and 8 bases from J, the junction kept 11 bases outside the gene matches. CDR1 and CDR2 from the germline V gene are LGHNA and YSLEER. This CDR3 contains 17 residues. The CDR3 spells CASSQGVDRGAVGELFF. DNA of the CDR3: TGCGCCAGCAGCCAAGGGGTCGACAGGGGGGCGGTAGGGGAGCTGTTTTTT.

The rearrangement uses TRBV7-2 and TRBJ2-1, with no clear D. CDR1 is SGHTA, CDR2 FQGNSA, per germline. The V gene lost 2 bases and the J gene lost 10 bases, with 6 bases spanning the gap. CDR3 length: 11 amino acids. The CDR3 reads CASSLLVEQFF. DNA for the CDR3: TGTGCCAGCAGCTTACTAGTGGAGCAGTTCTTC.

V and J are TRBV7-2 and TRBJ2-7; no clear D gene. Trimming removed 4 bases from V and 4 bases from J, with 11 bases in between. Germline values: CDR1 SGHTA, CDR2 FQGNSA. The CDR3 consists of 13 residues. The CDR3 here is CASSSTFSYEQYF. The CDR3, as DNA: TGTGCCAGCAGCTCAACTTTTTCGTACGAGCAGTACTTC. The variable domain in full, completed from reference TRBV7-2 and TRBJ2-7, reads GAGVSQSPSNKVTEKGKDVELRCDPISGHTALYWYRQSLGQGLEFLIYFQGNSAPDKSGLPSDRFSAERTGGSVSTLTIQRTQQEDSAVYLCASSSTFSYEQYFGPGTRLTVT.

This rearrangement joins TRBV20-1 to TRBJ2-1; 10 bases are a match to TRBD2. From germline, CDR1 is DFQATT and CDR2 SNEGSKA (reference sequence). This CDR3 has 17 amino acids. Germline trimming cut 0 bases from V and 8 bases from J; bases unmatched to any gene: 13. CDR3 region: CSARDRASGGGWHEQFF. CDR3 DNA sequence: TGCAGTGCTAGAGATAGGGCTAGCGGGGGAGGGTGGCATGAGCAGTTCTTC.

This clonotype has a handful of counts. V gene TRBV7-2 combines with J gene TRBJ2-1; D may be TRBD1 (6 bases). V shed 5 bases and J shed 7 bases, with 15 bases lying between them. Germline V gives CDR1 SGHTA, CDR2 FQGNSA. This CDR3 has 14 amino acids. DNA for the CDR3: TGTGCCAGCAGCAAAACAGGGACGGTAAATGAGCAGTTCTTC. It is translated as CASSKTGTVNEQFF.

The V call is TRBV5-5, the J call TRBJ2-1; 8 nucleotides line up with TRBD2. The length of the CDR3 is 15 residues. CDR1 and CDR2 (germline): SGHKS, YYEKEE (reference sequence). Unmatched junction bases numbered 18, after V lost 5 bases and J lost 14 bases. The CDR3 DNA reads TGTGCCAGCAGTCCCGCCGGGACTAGGGGACTAGGAGAGTTCTTC. It encodes CASSPAGTRGLGEFF.

Only one count was recorded for this clonotype. J is TRBJ1-5 and V is TRBV12-3 or TRBV12-4, with D uncertain. The V gene lost 3 bases and the J gene lost 4 bases, with 10 bases spanning the gap. This CDR3 is built from 14 residues. Here the CDR3 DNA reads TGTGCCAGCAGTTTTGGGTGGCCTAATCAGCCCCAGCATTTT. Amino acids: CASSFGWPNQPQHF.

This clonotype was recorded many times. The gene calls are TRBV28 and TRBJ2-3; TRBD2 matches at 11 bases. J gave up 5 bases and V 3 bases, and 4 bases lay outside the gene matches. CDR1 MDHEN and CDR2 SYDVKM come from the germline V gene. The length of the CDR3 is 15 residues. Written as DNA, the CDR3 is TGTGCCAGCAGTTTGACTAGCGGGGATAGAGATACGCAGTATTTT. Translated, it gives CASSLTSGDRDTQYF.

CDR3 sequence (DNA): TGTGCCAGCAGCCCTATAAGGCTAGCAGCAAATACGCAGTATTTT. Protein: CASSPIRLAANTQYF. This rearrangement joins TRBV7-9 to TRBJ2-3, with D possibly matching TRBD2 (5 bases). The V gene lost 5 bases and the J gene lost 7 bases, with 19 bases spanning the gap. The CDR3 sequence is 15 residues long. Germline V gene lookup returns CDR1 SEHNR and CDR2 FQNEAQ (reference sequence). Full variable domain (outside the CDR3, taken from reference TRBV7-9 and TRBJ2-3): DTGVSQNPRHKITKRGQNVTFRCDPISEHNRLYWYRQTLGQGPEFLTYFQNEAQLEKSRLLSDRFSAERPKGSFSTLEIQRTEQGDSAMYLCASSPIRLAANTQYFGPGTRLTVL.

V usage is TRBV6-5 and J usage is TRBJ2-6; TRBD1 is a possible D gene (6 bases). The CDR3 length is 16 residues. Looked up from germline, CDR1 is MNHEY and CDR2 is SVGAGI. Trimming shortened V by 2 bases and J by 2 bases, and 10 bases separated the two germline ends. The CDR3 DNA follows: TGTGCCAGCAGTTACGGCAGGGGACCTGGGGCCAACGTCCTGACTTTC. Amino acid sequence: CASSYGRGPGANVLTF.

This clonotype was counted a few times. CDR3 sequence reads: CASSATGFSYGYTF. The CDR3 DNA reads as TGTGCCAGCAGCGCTACAGGGTTCTCCTATGGCTACACCTTC. The gene calls are TRBV9 and TRBJ1-2, with D perhaps matching TRBD1 (6 bases). V lost 3 bases, J lost 4 bases, and 13 bases lay in between. Germline assignment: CDR1 SGDLS and CDR2 YYNGEE. The CDR3 totals 14 residues.

The chain links TRBV25-1 to TRBJ1-2, with D possibly TRBD1 on 5 matching bases. This CDR3 is built from 15 residues. CDR1 MGHDK and CDR2 SYGVNS come from the germline V gene. V lost 4 bases to trimming and J lost 0 bases, with 12 bases between them. CDR3 in DNA: TGTGCCAGCAGTGCATTCACAGGAGCTAACTATGGCTACACCTTC. As protein: CASSAFTGANYGYTF.

J is TRBJ2-1 and V is TRBV24-1; perhaps TRBD1 as D (6 bases). The CDR3 runs 14 residues. V lost 2 bases and J lost 6, with 10 bases in between. Germline CDR1 is KGHDR and CDR2 is SFDVKD. This CDR3 is CATSDYQGSNEQFF. In DNA, the CDR3 is TGTGCCACCAGTGATTATCAGGGGTCCAATGAGCAGTTCTTC.

This chain links TRBV11-1 with TRBJ2-6; 10 nucleotides align to TRBD1. The junction had 4 bases not matched to a gene; V was cut back by 3 bases and J by 2 bases. CDR3 length: 17 residues. Germline V gene data show CDR1 as SGHAT and CDR2 as FQDESV (reference sequence). CDR3 protein: CASSLDRGVPGANVLTF. CDR3 nucleotides: TGTGCCAGCAGCTTGGACAGGGGGGTCCCTGGGGCCAACGTCCTGACTTTC. Looking up the rest from reference TRBV11-1 and TRBJ2-6 gives the full variable domain: EAEVAQSPRYKITEKSQAVAFWCDPISGHATLYWYRQILGQGPELLVQFQDESVVDDSQLPKDRFSAERLKGVDSTLKIQPAELGDSAMYLCASSLDRGVPGANVLTFGAGSRLTVL.